The clone carrying this T cell receptor beta chain was detected once. Its antigen is undetermined. These data belong to a study of graft-versus-host responses after intestinal transplantation. Study information: Each recipient received anti-thymocyte globulin induction, then tacrolimus and steroids for approximately three years.

Sequenced by immunoSEQ multiplex PCR; TCRdb stores in-frame clones only, minus some. The profile covers 33,000 or so clones, with more than 90% appearing a single time and about 0.78% taken by the ten largest. Notes on the study in general: GvH clones appeared in recipient marrow, some first in ileum or blood.

The ends lost 6 bases at V and 1 base at J; junction bases unmatched: 8. This CDR3 region has 15 residues. Per germline, CDR1 MNHNS and CDR2 SASEGT. The J gene is TRBJ1-2, the V gene TRBV6-1; TRBD1 matches at 7 bases. Sample: PBMCs, taken 16 days after intestinal transplant. The source is a human patient who received an intestinal transplant, so some T cells may come from the graft donor. CDR3 nucleotides: TGTGCCAGCAGCTGGGACAGTCTAAATAACTATGGCTACACCTTC. The encoded protein is CASSWDSLNNYGYTF.